A single sample gave rise to the 28 T cell receptor beta chains below, sequenced in a study of T cells after yellow fever vaccination. TCRdb called the 5' RACE reads again in MiXCR, with one record for every CDR3 protein. This repertoire shows roughly 120,000 distinct CDR3 sequences, about 7% found once; its top ten account for around 2.6%. Sequencing used CD4+ T cells sorted from PBMCs, obtained around 45 days after the first yellow fever vaccination. These TCRs come from a man younger than 35 who received the YFV17D yellow fever vaccine.

This clonotype was recorded many times. This sequence joins TRBV5-1 and TRBJ2-1, with 8 nucleotides matching TRBD1. The CDR3 has 14 residues. CDR1 SGHRS and CDR2 YFSETQ come from the germline V gene. V shed 4 bases, J shed 3 bases, and the junction held 3 bases outside the gene matches. CDR3 sequence: CASSRGQGYNEQFF. The CDR3 coding sequence is TGCGCCAGCAGCCGAGGACAGGGCTACAATGAGCAGTTCTTC.

The chain carries TRBV5-4 and TRBJ2-7; 7 bases line up with TRBD2. The CDR3 is 14 residues long. Germline CDR1 is SGHNT and CDR2 is YYREEE (reference sequence). J lost 3 bases, V lost 4 bases, and 7 bases had no gene match. The CDR3 DNA follows: TGTGCCAGCAGCCCGGGGGGTACTCTCTACGAGCAGTACTTC. Protein: CASSPGGTLYEQYF. Variable domain in full (rest from reference TRBV5-4 and TRBJ2-7): ETGVTQSPTHLIKTRGQQVTLRCSSQSGHNTVSWYQQALGQGPQFIFQYYREEENGRGNFPPRFSGLQFPNYSSELNVNALELDDSALYLCASSPGGTLYEQYFGPGTRLTVT.

This clonotype was observed at least ten times. CDR3 nucleotides: TGTGCCAGCAGCGTAGCTGGGCAGACCCAAGAGACCCAGTACTTC. Residues: CASSVAGQTQETQYF. The rearrangement links TRBV9 to TRBJ2-5, with D hard to call. Trimming cost V 0 bases and J 1 base, with 10 bases left between them. The CDR3 is 15 amino acids. CDR1 is SGDLS, CDR2 YYNGEE, per germline.

This clonotype was counted a few times. The genes are TRBV4-3 and TRBJ1-2, with 9 bases identical to TRBD1. The germline CDR1 and CDR2 sequences are LGHNA and YSLEER. J was trimmed by 8 bases and V by 2 bases; bases with no gene match: 6. This CDR3 is 14 amino acids long. The CDR3 loop reads CASSQLGQGGGYTF. CDR3 nucleotide sequence: TGCGCCAGCAGCCAATTGGGACAGGGCGGGGGCTACACCTTC.

At least ten counts were recorded for this clonotype. The rearrangement uses TRBV5-1 and TRBJ2-5; possibly TRBD2 for D (5 bases). The CDR3 loop spans 13 amino acids. V was trimmed by 0 bases and J by 4 bases, leaving 7 bases between them. Looked up from germline, CDR1 is SGHRS and CDR2 is YFSETQ. CDR3 amino acids: CASSLASRETQYF. The CDR3 DNA reads as TGCGCCAGCAGCTTGGCTAGCCGAGAGACCCAGTACTTC. The variable domain in full, with the rest retrieved from reference TRBV5-1 and TRBJ2-5, is KAGVTQTPRYLIKTRGQQVTLSCSPISGHRSVSWYQQTPGQGLQFLFEYFSETQRNKGNFPGRFSGRQFSNSRSEMNVSTLELGDSALYLCASSLASRETQYFGPGTRLLVL.

This clonotype showed up many times. The rearrangement joins TRBV11-2 to TRBJ2-7; 7 bases fit TRBD2. J lost 4 bases, V lost 8 bases, and 8 bases had no gene match. CDR3 length: 13 amino acids. Germline V gives CDR1 SGHAT, CDR2 FQNNGV. The CDR3 DNA reads as TGTGCCAGCGGGGGAGCGGGAATTTACGAGCAGTACTTC. Translation: CASGGAGIYEQYF. The variable domain in full, completed from reference TRBV11-2 and TRBJ2-7, reads EAGVAQSPRYKIIEKRQSVAFWCNPISGHATLYWYQQILGQGPKLLIQFQNNGVVDDSQLPKDRFSAERLKGVDSTLKIQPAKLEDSAVYLCASGGAGIYEQYFGPGTRLTVT.

The V call is TRBV18, the J call TRBJ1-1, with D unclear. CDR3 size: 13 residues. Germline CDR1 is KGHSH and CDR2 is LQKENI. Trimming cost V 1 base and J 3 bases, with 6 bases left between them. The CDR3: CASSPRVDTEAFF. CDR3 bases: TGTGCCAGCTCACCACGGGTGGACACTGAAGCTTTCTTT. The full variable domain, with the rest looked up from reference TRBV18 and TRBJ1-1, is NAGVMQNPRHLVRRRGQEARLRCSPMKGHSHVYWYRQLPEEGLKFMVYLQKENIIDESGMPKERFSAEFPKEGPSILRIQQVVRGDSAAYFCASSPRVDTEAFFGQGTRLTVV.

This clonotype showed up many times. The rearrangement joins TRBV11-2 to TRBJ1-6; no clear D gene. The CDR3 runs 16 residues. The germline V and J ends were trimmed by 5 bases and 0 bases, with 11 bases remaining between them. Germline loops: CDR1 SGHAT, CDR2 FQNNGV. In DNA, the CDR3 is TGTGCCAGCAGCCTTATACAGAGCTCCTATAATTCACCCCTCCACTTT. It yields the protein CASSLIQSSYNSPLHF.

This clonotype was counted between two and nine times. The rearrangement links TRBV5-1 to TRBJ2-7; tentatively, D is TRBD2 (6 bases). Germline V gene sequence: CDR1 SGHRS, CDR2 YFSETQ. Trimming shortened V by 1 base and J by 11 bases, and 10 bases separated the two germline ends. The CDR3 runs 11 residues. In DNA, the CDR3 is TGCGCCAGCAGCTTGAGGGGACTGAAGTACTTC. Amino acids: CASSLRGLKYF.

This clonotype was counted at least ten times. This chain links TRBV9 with TRBJ1-2; 11 nucleotides match TRBD1. The CDR3 has 15 residues. Losses at the gene ends were 3 bases for V and 5 bases for J; bases not matched to a gene: 6. Germline V gene sequence: CDR1 SGDLS, CDR2 YYNGEE. This chain's CDR3 is CASSEADRGPYGYTF. As DNA, the CDR3 is TGTGCCAGCAGCGAGGCGGACAGGGGGCCATATGGCTACACCTTC.

This clonotype has just a few counts. The chain carries TRBV18 and TRBJ2-1, with TRBD2 matching over 11 bases. The CDR3 extends over 20 amino acids. Germline trimming cut 3 bases from V and 2 bases from J; bases unmatched to any gene: 15. CDR1 and CDR2 (germline): KGHSH, LQKENI. In nucleotides, the CDR3 is TGTGCCAGCTCACCGCTCACTAGCGGGGGCAAGGACTCCACCTACAATGAGCAGTTCTTC. Its protein product is CASSPLTSGGKDSTYNEQFF.

In its sample, this clonotype was seen many times. The chain joins TRBV6-5 to TRBJ2-4; D unclear. Germline lookup yields CDR1 MNHEY and CDR2 SVGAGI. The V gene lost 2 bases and the J gene lost 2 bases, with 10 bases spanning the gap. The CDR3 is 15 amino acids. CDR3 bases: TGTGCCAGCAGTTACGATCGTTTCACCAAAAACATTCAGTACTTC. Translated, it gives CASSYDRFTKNIQYF.

At least ten counts were recorded for this clonotype. Here the CDR3 reads CASSLSQGPSNEKLFF. The CDR3 nucleotides are TGTGCCAGCAGCTTATCACAGGGTCCTTCAAATGAAAAACTGTTTTTT. The chain is built from TRBV7-6 and TRBJ1-4; the D gene is possibly TRBD1 (6 bases). V lost 2 bases and J 5 bases, leaving 15 bases between the germline ends. CDR3 length equals 16 residues. CDR1 and CDR2 (germline): SGHVS, FNYEAQ.

This clonotype was seen ten or more times. The rearrangement links TRBV12-3 or TRBV12-4 to TRBJ1-1, with a weak D call TRBD1 (6 bases). Trimming cost V 5 bases and J 5 bases, with 15 bases left between them. The CDR3 covers 14 residues. CDR3 nucleotides: TGTGCCAGCAGTCGCCTGGGGGGGCGGACTGAAGCTTTCTTT. Protein: CASSRLGGRTEAFF.

Notes on this clonotype: A much larger clone is a single base away; this may be a read error. V gene TRBV28 combines with J gene TRBJ1-1, with D hard to call. CDR3 length equals 12 residues. Between the trimmed V and J ends, which lost 7 bases and 3 bases, there was a span of 9 bases. The germline V gene has CDR1 MDHEN and CDR2 SYDVKM. In DNA, the CDR3 is TGTGCCAGCATCCTTAGGTACACTGAAGCTTTCTTT. Its translation: CASILRYTEAFF. The complete variable domain, with remaining parts taken from reference TRBV28 and TRBJ1-1, reads DVKVTQSSRYLVKRTGEKVFLECVQDMDHENMFWYRQDPGLGLRLIYFSYDVKMKEKGDIPEGYSVSREKKERFSLILESASTNQTSMYLCASILRYTEAFFGQGTRLTVV.

This clonotype has at least ten counts. This chain joins TRBV25-1 and TRBJ1-2; D might be TRBD1 (5 bases). CDR1 is MGHDK, CDR2 SYGVNS, per germline. V was clipped by 3 bases and J by 8 bases, with 16 bases between them. This CDR3 spans 14 amino acids. In nucleotides, the CDR3 is TGTGCCAGCAGTGACCCCGGACGGGGGGACGGCTACACCTTC. Translation gives CASSDPGRGDGYTF.

A note on this clonotype: At one of its ends the junction is not consistent with the germline gene, which may arise from a read error. The rearrangement links TRBV3-1 to TRBJ1-1, with 7 positions matching TRBD1. This CDR3 is 15 amino acids long. Germline V gene lookup returns CDR1 LGHDT and CDR2 YNNKEL (reference sequence). CDR3 DNA: TGTGCCACCAGCCATGACAGGGTAGCTCAGACTGAAGCTTTCTTT. Translating it yields CATSHDRVAQTEAFF. Full variable domain (remainder filled in from reference TRBV3-1 and TRBJ1-1): DTAVSQTPKYLVTQMGNDKSIKCEQNLGHDTMYWYKQDSKKFLKIMFSYNNKELIINETVPNRFSPKSPDKAHLNLHINSLELGDSAVYFCATSHDRVAQTEAFFGQGTRLTVV.

DNA for the CDR3: TGCGCCAGCAGCCCAACGGAGTGGGGCTACGAGCAGTACTTC. Translation gives CASSPTEWGYEQYF. This sequence joins TRBV5-1 and TRBJ2-7; D not certain. The CDR3 spans 14 residues. Germline CDR1 and CDR2: SGHRS and YFSETQ. The V and J ends lost 4 bases and 3 bases respectively, with 14 bases between them.

V is TRBV4-1 and J is TRBJ1-3, with 12 nucleotides matching TRBD1. CDR1 is MGHRA, CDR2 YSYEKL, per germline. This CDR3 is 18 amino acids long. Losses at the gene ends were 1 base for V and 5 bases for J; bases not matched to a gene: 9. The CDR3 DNA is TGCGCCAGCAGCCAAGGGGGACAGGGGGCGATACGTAGAAACACCATATATTTT. Residues: CASSQGGQGAIRRNTIYF.

There are many counts of this clonotype. The rearrangement links TRBV27 to TRBJ1-2; D is undetermined. Trimming took off 7 bases at V and 2 bases at J, with 17 bases between the two ends. The CDR3 consists of 15 residues. Germline V gene data show CDR1 as MNHEY and CDR2 as SMNVEV (reference sequence). In DNA form, the CDR3 reads TGTGCCAGCACCCCACTCGGGAGAGGCAACTATGGCTACACCTTC. Protein: CASTPLGRGNYGYTF.

This clonotype was seen at least ten times. The V and J genes are TRBV7-9 and TRBJ2-3, with D possibly called TRBD1 or TRBD2 (6 bases each). V was pared by 3 bases and J by 4 bases, with 11 bases between. Per the germline V gene, CDR1 is SEHNR and CDR2 is FQNEAQ (reference sequence). The CDR3 is made up of 14 amino acids. CDR3 sequence (DNA): TGTGCCAGCAGCTTGGGGGGCCCTTCAGATACGCAGTATTTT. It yields the protein CASSLGGPSDTQYF.

This clonotype was found many times. The V gene is TRBV5-1, the J gene TRBJ2-2, with 10 bases fitting TRBD2. This CDR3 region has 15 residues. V was clipped by 5 bases and J by 10 bases; unmatched bases: 11. The germline V gene encodes CDR1 SGHRS and CDR2 YFSETQ. This chain's CDR3 is CASRPWSGGAVELFF. DNA of the CDR3: TGCGCCAGCAGGCCCTGGAGCGGGGGGGCTGTGGAGCTGTTTTTT.

This clonotype has ten or more counts. The rearrangement joins TRBV10-3 to TRBJ2-3; 10 nucleotides align to TRBD2. This CDR3 comprises 17 residues. The V gene's germline CDR1 is ENHRY and CDR2 SYGVKD. Trimming at V came to 6 bases and at J to 0 bases, leaving 9 bases not matched to a gene. The CDR3 here is CAISEGLAYTSTDTQYF. The CDR3 DNA follows: TGTGCCATCAGCGAGGGACTAGCGTATACGAGCACAGATACGCAGTATTTT.

The chain carries TRBV2 and TRBJ2-3; the match to TRBD2 covers 16 bases. Germline V gene sequence: CDR1 SNHLY, CDR2 FYNNEI. J was trimmed by 1 base and V by 10 bases; bases with no gene match: 8. This CDR3 comprises 17 residues. CDR3 sequence: CATTGTSGGAGTDTQYF. In DNA, the CDR3 is TGTGCCACCACCGGGACTAGCGGGGGGGCGGGCACAGATACGCAGTATTTT.

At least ten counts were recorded for this clonotype. The rearrangement uses TRBV5-1 and TRBJ2-5; D is uncertain. The V end lost 4 bases, the J end lost 3 bases, and 4 bases lay between the germline ends. This CDR3 is built from 11 residues. Germline V gene data show CDR1 as SGHRS and CDR2 as YFSETQ. Here the CDR3 reads CASSMEETQYF. The DNA for the CDR3 is TGCGCCAGCAGCATGGAAGAGACCCAGTACTTC.

In this sample, this clonotype turned up many times. The chain carries TRBV9 and TRBJ2-1; no definite D call. Germline loops: CDR1 SGDLS, CDR2 YYNGEE. V shed 5 bases and J shed 4 bases, with 13 bases lying between them. CDR3 size: 14 residues. CDR3 amino acids: CASRPLSSYNEQFF. The DNA of the CDR3 is TGTGCCAGCAGACCCCTGAGCTCATACAATGAGCAGTTCTTC. The entire variable domain, with the rest obtained from reference TRBV9 and TRBJ2-1, is as follows: DSGVTQTPKHLITATGQRVTLRCSPRSGDLSVYWYQQSLDQGLQFLIQYYNGEERAKGNILERFSAQQFPDLHSELNLSSLELGDSALYFCASRPLSSYNEQFFGPGTRLTVL.

This clonotype was seen ten or more times. The chain links TRBV20-1 to TRBJ2-3; no clear D gene. V was cut by 5 bases and J by 2 bases, with 20 bases left in between. Germline-derived CDR1 and CDR2 are DFQATT and SNEGSKA (reference sequence). The CDR3 is 16 amino acids. CDR3 DNA sequence: TGCAGTGCTCCCCTGAGGCGACTTGGCTTCACAGATACGCAGTATTTT. Its translation: CSAPLRRLGFTDTQYF.

This clonotype has ten or more counts. The V gene is TRBV20-1, the J gene TRBJ2-5, with D tentatively TRBD2 (5 bases). CDR3 length: 13 residues. Germline V CDR1 and CDR2: DFQATT, SNEGSKA (reference sequence). The germline V and J ends were trimmed by 1 base and 2 bases, with 8 bases remaining between them. CDR3 coding DNA: TGCAGTGCTAGAGTGCGGGCACAAGAGACCCAGTACTTC. It yields the protein CSARVRAQETQYF.